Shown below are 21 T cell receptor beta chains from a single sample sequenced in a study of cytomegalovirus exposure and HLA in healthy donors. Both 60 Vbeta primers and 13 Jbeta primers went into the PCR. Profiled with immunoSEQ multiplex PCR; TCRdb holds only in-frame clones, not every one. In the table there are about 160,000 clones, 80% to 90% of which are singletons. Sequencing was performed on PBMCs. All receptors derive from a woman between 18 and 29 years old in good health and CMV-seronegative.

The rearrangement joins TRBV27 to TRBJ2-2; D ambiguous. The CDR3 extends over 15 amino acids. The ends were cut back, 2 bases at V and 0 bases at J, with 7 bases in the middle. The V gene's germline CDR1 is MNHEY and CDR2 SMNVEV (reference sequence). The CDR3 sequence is CASSLMGTNTGELFF. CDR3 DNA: TGTGCCAGCAGTTTAATGGGCACGAACACCGGGGAGCTGTTTTTT.

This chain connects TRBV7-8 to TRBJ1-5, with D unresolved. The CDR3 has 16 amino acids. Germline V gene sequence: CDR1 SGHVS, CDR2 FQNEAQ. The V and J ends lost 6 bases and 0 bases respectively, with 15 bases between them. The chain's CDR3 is CASRPGVTVSNQPQHF. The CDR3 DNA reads TGTGCCAGCAGACCCGGGGTAACCGTTAGCAATCAGCCCCAGCATTTT.

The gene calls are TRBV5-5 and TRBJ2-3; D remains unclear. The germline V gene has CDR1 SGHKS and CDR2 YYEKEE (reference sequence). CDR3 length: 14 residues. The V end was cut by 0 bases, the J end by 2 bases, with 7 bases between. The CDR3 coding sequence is TGTGCCAGCAGCTTGGACAGATACACAGATACGCAGTATTTT. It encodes CASSLDRYTDTQYF. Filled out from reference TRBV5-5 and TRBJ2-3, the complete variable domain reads DAGVTQSPTHLIKTRGQQVTLRCSPISGHKSVSWYQQVLGQGPQFIFQYYEKEERGRGNFPDRFSARQFPNYSSELNVNALLLGDSALYLCASSLDRYTDTQYFGPGTRLTVL.

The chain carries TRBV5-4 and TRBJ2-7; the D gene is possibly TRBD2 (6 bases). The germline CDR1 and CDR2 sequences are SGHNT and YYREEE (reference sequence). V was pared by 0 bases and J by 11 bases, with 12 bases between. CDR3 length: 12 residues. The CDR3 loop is CASSLVPGEEYF. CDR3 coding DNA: TGTGCCAGCAGCTTGGTACCGGGGGAGGAGTACTTC.

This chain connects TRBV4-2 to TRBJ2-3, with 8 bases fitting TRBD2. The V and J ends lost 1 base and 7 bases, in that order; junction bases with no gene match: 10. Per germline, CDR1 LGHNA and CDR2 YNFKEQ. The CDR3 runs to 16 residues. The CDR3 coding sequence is TGTGCCAGCAGCCAAGTCACGCGGGGGGCCACTTATACGCAGTATTTT. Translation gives CASSQVTRGATYTQYF.

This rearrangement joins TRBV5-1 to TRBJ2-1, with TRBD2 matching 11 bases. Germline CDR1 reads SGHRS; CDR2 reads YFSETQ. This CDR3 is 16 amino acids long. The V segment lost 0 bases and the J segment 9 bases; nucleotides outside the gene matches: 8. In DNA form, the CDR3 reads TGCGCCAGCAGCTTGGGTTTAGCGGGAGGGTTGGGTGAGCAGTTCTTC. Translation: CASSLGLAGGLGEQFF.

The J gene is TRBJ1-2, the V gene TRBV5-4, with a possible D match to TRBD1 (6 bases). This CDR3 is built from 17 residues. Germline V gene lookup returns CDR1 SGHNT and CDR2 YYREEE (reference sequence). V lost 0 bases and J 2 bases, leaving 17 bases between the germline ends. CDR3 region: CASSLDAGLGTNYGYTF. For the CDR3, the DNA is TGTGCCAGCAGCTTGGATGCAGGGTTGGGGACAAACTATGGCTACACCTTC.

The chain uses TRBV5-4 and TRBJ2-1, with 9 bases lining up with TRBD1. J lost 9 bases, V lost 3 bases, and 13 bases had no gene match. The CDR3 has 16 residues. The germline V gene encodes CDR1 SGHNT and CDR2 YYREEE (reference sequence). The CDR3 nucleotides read TGTGCCAGCAGCTCCCGGGTACAGGGGGCGTCGGGTGAGCAGTTCTTC. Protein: CASSSRVQGASGEQFF.

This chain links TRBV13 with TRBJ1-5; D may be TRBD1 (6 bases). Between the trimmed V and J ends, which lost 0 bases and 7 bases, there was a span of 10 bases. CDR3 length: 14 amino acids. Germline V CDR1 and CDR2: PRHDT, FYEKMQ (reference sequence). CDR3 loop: CASSLGPRGQPQHF. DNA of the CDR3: TGTGCCAGCAGCTTAGGACCCAGGGGACAGCCCCAGCATTTT.

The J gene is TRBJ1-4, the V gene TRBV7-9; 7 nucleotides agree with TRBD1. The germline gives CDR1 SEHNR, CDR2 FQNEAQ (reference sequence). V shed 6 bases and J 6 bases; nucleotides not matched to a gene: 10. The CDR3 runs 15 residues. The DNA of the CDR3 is TGTGCCAGCAGTTCGACAGGGTCCCCCTATGAAAAACTGTTTTTT. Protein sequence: CASSSTGSPYEKLFF.

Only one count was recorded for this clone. CDR3 protein: CASRRSGGDTAYEQYF. CDR3 DNA sequence: TGTGCCAGTAGACGTAGCGGGGGGGACACCGCCTACGAGCAGTACTTC. J is TRBJ2-7 and V is TRBV19; 11 nucleotides agree with TRBD2. This CDR3 contains 16 residues. The germline gives CDR1 LNHDA, CDR2 SQIVND (reference sequence). J gave up 2 bases and V 6 bases, and 9 bases lay outside the gene matches.

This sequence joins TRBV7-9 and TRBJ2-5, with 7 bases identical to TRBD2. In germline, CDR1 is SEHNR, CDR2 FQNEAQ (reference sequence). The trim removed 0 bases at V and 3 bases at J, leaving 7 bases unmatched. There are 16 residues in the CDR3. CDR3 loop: CASSLALRTREETQYF. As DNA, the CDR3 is TGTGCCAGCAGCTTAGCTTTGCGGACTAGAGAAGAGACCCAGTACTTC.

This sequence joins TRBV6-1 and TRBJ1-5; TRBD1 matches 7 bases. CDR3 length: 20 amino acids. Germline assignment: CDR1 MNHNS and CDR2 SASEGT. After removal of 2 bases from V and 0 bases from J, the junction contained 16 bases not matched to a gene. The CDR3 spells CASSEHTTIGTDYSNQPQHF. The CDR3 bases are TGTGCCAGCAGTGAACACACGACGATTGGGACAGACTATAGCAATCAGCCCCAGCATTTT.

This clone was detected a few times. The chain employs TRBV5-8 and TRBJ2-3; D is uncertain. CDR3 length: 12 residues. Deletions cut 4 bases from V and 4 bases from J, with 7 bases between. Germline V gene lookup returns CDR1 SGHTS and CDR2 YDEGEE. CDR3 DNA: TGTGCCAGCAGCGTCCGGGCAGATACGCAGTATTTT. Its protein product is CASSVRADTQYF.

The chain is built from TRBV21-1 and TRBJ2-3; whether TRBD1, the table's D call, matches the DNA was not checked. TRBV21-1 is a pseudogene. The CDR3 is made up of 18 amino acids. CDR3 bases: TGTGCCAGCAACGAAGGGACAGGGGCCGGGCCAGGCTTGTATACGCAGTATTTT. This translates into CASNEGTGAGPGLYTQYF.

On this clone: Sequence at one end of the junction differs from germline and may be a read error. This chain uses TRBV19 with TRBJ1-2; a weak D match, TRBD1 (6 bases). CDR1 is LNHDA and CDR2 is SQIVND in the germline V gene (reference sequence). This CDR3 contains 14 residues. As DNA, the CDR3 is TGTGCCAGTCTGACTTGGGGGGGCGACTATGGCTACCCCTTC. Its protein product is CASLTWGGDYGYPF.

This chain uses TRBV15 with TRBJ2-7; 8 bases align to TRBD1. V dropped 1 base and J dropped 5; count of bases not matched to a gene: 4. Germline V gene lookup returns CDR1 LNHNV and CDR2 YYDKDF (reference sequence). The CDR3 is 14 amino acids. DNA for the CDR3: TGTGCCACCAGCAGAGGGGACAGGCGCCACGAGCAGTACTTC. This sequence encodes CATSRGDRRHEQYF.

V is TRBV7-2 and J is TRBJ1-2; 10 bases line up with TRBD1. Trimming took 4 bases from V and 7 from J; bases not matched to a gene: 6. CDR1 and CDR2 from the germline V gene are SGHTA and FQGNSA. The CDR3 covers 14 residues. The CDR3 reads CASSSTGGYSGYTF. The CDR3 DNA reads TGTGCCAGCAGCTCGACAGGGGGCTATAGTGGCTACACCTTC. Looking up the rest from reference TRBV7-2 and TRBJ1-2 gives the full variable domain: GAGVSQSPSNKVTEKGKDVELRCDPISGHTALYWYRQSLGQGLEFLIYFQGNSAPDKSGLPSDRFSAERTGGSVSTLTIQRTQQEDSAVYLCASSSTGGYSGYTFGSGTRLTVV.

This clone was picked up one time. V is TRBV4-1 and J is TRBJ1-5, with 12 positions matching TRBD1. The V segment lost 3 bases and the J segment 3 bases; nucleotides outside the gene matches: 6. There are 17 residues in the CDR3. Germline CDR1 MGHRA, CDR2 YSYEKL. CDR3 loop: CASSQMGGQGANQPQHF. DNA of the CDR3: TGCGCCAGCAGCCAGATGGGGGGACAGGGGGCCAATCAGCCCCAGCATTTT.

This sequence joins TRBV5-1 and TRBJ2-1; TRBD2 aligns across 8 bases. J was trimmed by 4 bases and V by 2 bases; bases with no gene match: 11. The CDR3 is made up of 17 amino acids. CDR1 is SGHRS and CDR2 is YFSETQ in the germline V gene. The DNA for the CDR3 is TGCGCCAGCAGCTTACGATACCTAGCGGGCGAATACAATGAGCAGTTCTTC. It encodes CASSLRYLAGEYNEQFF.

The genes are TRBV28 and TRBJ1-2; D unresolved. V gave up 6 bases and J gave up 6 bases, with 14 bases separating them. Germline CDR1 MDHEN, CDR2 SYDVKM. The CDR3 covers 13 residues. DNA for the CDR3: TGTGCCAGCAGGCACACTAAGCGGGATGGCTACACCTTC. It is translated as CASRHTKRDGYTF.